This is a list of T cell receptor beta chains from one sample in a study of blood T cell repertoires in COVID-19. Produced via immunoSEQ multiplex PCR; TCRdb's table is partial and in-frame only. The table lists 200,000 to 250,000 clones, 82% of them singletons. Sequenced input: PBMCs or T cells enriched from blood (not recorded which). These receptors were taken from a woman aged 60-75 years who had recovered from COVID-19. Each CDR3 is given with its conserved first and last residue. The order of the fields is clone size, J gene, V gene, D gene, CDR3 DNA, CDR3 protein. The D gene is left open where the match is weak. Size values are once, few and many counts, or a class for expanded clones, and some rows have none.

. TRBJ1-1 TRBV27 . TGTGCCAGCAGTTCCCCGCGCACGGGTGGTAACACTGAAGCTTTCTTT CASSSPRTGGNTEAFF
. TRBJ1-2 TRBV18 TRBD1 TGTGCCAGCTCACCCCCGGGACAGGGATATGGCTACACCTTC CASSPPGQGYGYTF
. TRBJ1-3 TRBV4-2 . TGTGCCAGCAGCCCAACCATCCAGGGGTCTGGAAACACCATATATTTT CASSPTIQGSGNTIYF
. TRBJ1-2 TRBV18 TRBD1 TGTGCCAGCTCGCCGGGACAGAACTATGGCTACACCTTC CASSPGQNYGYTF
few TRBJ1-5 TRBV4-2 . TGTGCCAGCAGCCTAGAGGGCGACGGCAATCAGCCCCAGCATTTT CASSLEGDGNQPQHF
. TRBJ2-3 TRBV7-7 TRBD1 TGTGCCAGCAGCAATGGACAGGGGATCTCAGATACGCAGTATTTT CASSNGQGISDTQYF
. TRBJ1-3 TRBV29-1 . TGCAGCGTTGAACCGGGAAACTCTGGAAACACCATATATTTT CSVEPGNSGNTIYF
. TRBJ1-5 TRBV10-3 . TGTGCCATCAGTGAGGTAGAGGACAATCAGCCCCAGCATTTT CAISEVEDNQPQHF
. TRBJ2-2 TRBV6-2/TRBV6-3 . TGTGCCAGCAGCCTCCTTTTGAACACCGGGGAGCTGTTTTTT CASSLLLNTGELFF
. TRBJ2-5 TRBV3-1/TRBV3-2 TRBD1 TGTGCCAGCAGCCCTGTGGGACAGGCAACACTTCAAGAGACCCAGTACTTC CASSPVGQATLQETQYF
few TRBJ2-7 TRBV9 TRBD1 TGTGCCAGCAGCGCAACATCCAGGGGGTCCTCCTACGAGCAGTACTTC CASSATSRGSSYEQYF
. TRBJ2-7 TRBV5-4 . TGTGCCAGCAGCTTATTTAGGGGCTCCACTTCCTACGAGCAGTACTTC CASSLFRGSTSYEQYF
. TRBJ2-5 TRBV7-2 . TGTGCCAGCACTCCAGGCGCGGGACAGCAAGAGACCCAGTACTTC CASTPGAGQQETQYF
. TRBJ2-1 TRBV6-4 TRBD2 TGTGCCAGCAGTGCTTCACTAGCGGGAGGCAATGAGCAGTTCTTC CASSASLAGGNEQFF
. TRBJ2-5 TRBV21-1 . TGTGCCAGCAGCATATACAGGTCACAAGAGACCCAGTACTTC CASSIYRSQETQYF
. TRBJ1-2 TRBV15 TRBD1 TGTGCCACCTCTAAAGGACAGGGGACTAACTATGGCTACACCTTC CATSKGQGTNYGYTF
. TRBJ1-5 TRBV3-1/TRBV3-2 . TGTGCCAGCAGCCGACTCAATCAGCCCCAGCATTTT CASSRLNQPQHF
. TRBJ2-1 TRBV5-1 TRBD2 TGCGCCAGCAGCTTGGAAGTTTCGGCGGGAGATGAGAATGAGCAGTTCTTC CASSLEVSAGDENEQFF
few TRBJ1-3 TRBV6-5 TRBD1 TGTGCCAGCAGTCCAGGGGGTGGAAACACCATATATTTT CASSPGGGNTIYF
once TRBJ2-7 TRBV6-5 TRBD2 TGTGCCAGCAGCCGCGGGGGAGGCTCCTACGAGCAGTACTTC CASSRGGGSYEQYF
. TRBJ1-5 TRBV18 . TGTGCCAGCTCACCTACAAATCAGCCCCAGCATTTT CASSPTNQPQHF
. TRBJ1-2 TRBV6-1 . TGTGCCAGCAGTGAAGCGGGAGCTAACTATGGCTACACCTTC CASSEAGANYGYTF
once TRBJ1-5 TRBV6-1 . TGTGCCAGCAGTGAAGTTACTGGGGCCAATCAGCCCCAGCATTTT CASSEVTGANQPQHF
. TRBJ2-7 TRBV5-6 TRBD1 TGTGCCAGCAGCCGACAGGGGTCCTACGAGCAGTACTTC CASSRQGSYEQYF
. TRBJ2-5 TRBV25-1 . TGTGCCAGCAGGCCCCGAGGAGGCTTTGAGACCCAGTACTTC CASRPRGGFETQYF
. TRBJ1-1 TRBV4-1 TRBD1 TGCGCCAGCAGCACAAACAGGGGAATGTGGACTGAAGCTTTCTTT CASSTNRGMWTEAFF
. TRBJ1-6 TRBV5-1 . TGCGCCAGCAGCTTGGGACAGAGGAATTCACCCCTCCACTTT CASSLGQRNSPLHF
. TRBJ1-6 TRBV5-4 . TGTGCCAGCAGCTTGGGGGGACTTAGCTCCTATAATTCACCCCTCCACTTT CASSLGGLSSYNSPLHF
. TRBJ2-1 TRBV10-3 . TGTGCCATCAGCGTCGAGCGGTACAATGAGCAGTTCTTC CAISVERYNEQFF
. TRBJ1-1 TRBV6-1 . TGTGCCAGCAGTGAAAGGGGTGAAGCTTTCTTT CASSERGEAFF
. TRBJ1-4 TRBV4-3 . TGCGCCAGCAGCCAAGATCTGTGGCAGGGTGAAAAACTGTTTTTT CASSQDLWQGEKLFF
once TRBJ2-3 TRBV27 . TGTGCCAGCCTCCTTGAAGGACAGCCTACTAGCACAGATACGCAGTATTTT CASLLEGQPTSTDTQYF
. TRBJ1-5 TRBV19 TRBD1 TGTGCCAGTAGTATAAACAGGGGGGGCAATCAGCCCCAGCATTTT CASSINRGGNQPQHF
. TRBJ1-1 TRBV6-5 TRBD1 TGTGCCAGCAGTCGTACAGGGGGCACTGAAGCTTTCTTT CASSRTGGTEAFF
. TRBJ1-1 TRBV27 . TGTGCCAGCAGCTCAGGGGTGGGCGAAGCTTTCTTT CASSSGVGEAFF
. TRBJ2-1 TRBV20-1 . TGCAGTGGAGACCGAGAGGATGAGCAGTTCTTC CSGDREDEQFF
. TRBJ1-2 TRBV10-3 TRBD1 TGTGCCACGAAGGGACAGGGGGCTTCAGGCTACACCTTC CATKGQGASGYTF
. TRBJ2-7 TRBV5-6 . TGTGCCAGCAGCTTAGGACTCTCTACGATTTACGAGCAGTACTTC CASSLGLSTIYEQYF
. TRBJ2-7 TRBV27 TRBD2 TGTGCCAGCAGTTTCAAGCGGGGGGTCTACGAGCAGTACTTC CASSFKRGVYEQYF
. TRBJ1-1 TRBV4-3 . TGCGCCAGCAGCCATGTACGGGGGAACACTGAAGCTTTCTTT CASSHVRGNTEAFF
. TRBJ1-1 TRBV7-9 . TGTGCCAGCAGCTTGACTCAAAGAGGGCCCCTTGAAGCTTTCTTT CASSLTQRGPLEAFF
. TRBJ1-6 TRBV6-5 TRBD1 TGTGCCAGCGCAGTCCGGGACAGGGGGTCACCCCTCCACTTT CASAVRDRGSPLHF